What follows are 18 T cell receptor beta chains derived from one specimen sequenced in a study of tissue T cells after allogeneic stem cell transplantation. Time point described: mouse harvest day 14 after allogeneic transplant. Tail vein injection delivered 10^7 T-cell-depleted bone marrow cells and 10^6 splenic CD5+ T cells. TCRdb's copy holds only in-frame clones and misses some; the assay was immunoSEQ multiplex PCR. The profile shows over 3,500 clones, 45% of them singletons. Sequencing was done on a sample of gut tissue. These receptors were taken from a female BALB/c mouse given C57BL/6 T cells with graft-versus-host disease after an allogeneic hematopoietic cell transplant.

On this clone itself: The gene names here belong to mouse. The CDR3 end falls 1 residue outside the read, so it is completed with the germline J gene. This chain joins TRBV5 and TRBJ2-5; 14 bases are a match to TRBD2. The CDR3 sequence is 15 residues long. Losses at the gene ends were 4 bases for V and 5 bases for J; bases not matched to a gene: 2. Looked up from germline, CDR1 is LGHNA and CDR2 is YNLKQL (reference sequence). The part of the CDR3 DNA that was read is TGTGCCAGCAGCCGGGACTGGGGGGGCGCAGACACCCAGTAC. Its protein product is CASSRDWGGADTQY. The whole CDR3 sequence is CASSRDWGGADTQYF.

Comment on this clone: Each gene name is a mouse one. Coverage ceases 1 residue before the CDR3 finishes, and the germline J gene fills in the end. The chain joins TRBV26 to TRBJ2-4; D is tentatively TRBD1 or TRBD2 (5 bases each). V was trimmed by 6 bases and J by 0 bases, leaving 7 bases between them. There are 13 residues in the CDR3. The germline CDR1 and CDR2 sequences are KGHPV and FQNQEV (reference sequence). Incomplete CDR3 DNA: TGTGCCAGCAGCCGGGACAGTCAAAACACCTTGTAC. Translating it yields CASSRDSQNTLY. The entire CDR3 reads CASSRDSQNTLYF. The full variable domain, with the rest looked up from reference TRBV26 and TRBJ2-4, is NSKVIQTPRYLVKGQGQKAKMRCIPEKGHPVVFWYQQNKNNEFKFLINFQNQEVLQQIDMTEKRFSAECPSNSPCSLEIQSSEAGDSALYLCASSRDSQNTLYFGAGTRLSVL.

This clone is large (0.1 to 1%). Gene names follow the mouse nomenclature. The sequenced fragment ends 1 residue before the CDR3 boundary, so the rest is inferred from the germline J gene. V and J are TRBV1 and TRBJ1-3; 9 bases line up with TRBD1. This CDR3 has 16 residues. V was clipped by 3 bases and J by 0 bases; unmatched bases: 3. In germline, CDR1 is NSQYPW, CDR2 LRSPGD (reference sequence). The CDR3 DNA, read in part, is TGCACCTGCAGTGCGGGACAGGGTAATTCTGGAAATACGCTCTAT. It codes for CTCSAGQGNSGNTLY. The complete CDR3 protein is CTCSAGQGNSGNTLYF.

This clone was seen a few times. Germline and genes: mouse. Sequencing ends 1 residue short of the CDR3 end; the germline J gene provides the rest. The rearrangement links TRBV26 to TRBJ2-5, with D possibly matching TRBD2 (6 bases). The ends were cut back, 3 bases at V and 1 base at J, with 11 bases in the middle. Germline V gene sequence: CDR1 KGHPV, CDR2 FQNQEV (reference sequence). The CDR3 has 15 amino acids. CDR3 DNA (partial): TGTGCCAGCAGTCTCCCACTGGGAGACCAAGACACCCAGTAC. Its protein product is CASSLPLGDQDTQY. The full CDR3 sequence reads CASSLPLGDQDTQYF. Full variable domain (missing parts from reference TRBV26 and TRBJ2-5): NSKVIQTPRYLVKGQGQKAKMRCIPEKGHPVVFWYQQNKNNEFKFLINFQNQEVLQQIDMTEKRFSAECPSNSPCSLEIQSSEAGDSALYLCASSLPLGDQDTQYFGPGTRLLVL.

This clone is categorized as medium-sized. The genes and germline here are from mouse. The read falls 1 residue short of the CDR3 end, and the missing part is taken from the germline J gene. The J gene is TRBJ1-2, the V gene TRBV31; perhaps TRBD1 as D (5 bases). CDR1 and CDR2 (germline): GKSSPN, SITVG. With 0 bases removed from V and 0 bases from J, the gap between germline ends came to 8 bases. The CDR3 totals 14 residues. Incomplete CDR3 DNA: TGTGCCTGGAGTCTAGGCAGGGCAAACTCCGACTACACC. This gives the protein CAWSLGRANSDYT. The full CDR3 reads CAWSLGRANSDYTF.

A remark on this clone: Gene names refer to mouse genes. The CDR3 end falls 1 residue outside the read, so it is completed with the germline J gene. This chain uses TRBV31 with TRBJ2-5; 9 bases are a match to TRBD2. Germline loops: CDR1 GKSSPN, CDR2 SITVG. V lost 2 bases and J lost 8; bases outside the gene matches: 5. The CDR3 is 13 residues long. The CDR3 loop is CAWSGDWEGTQYF. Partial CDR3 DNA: TGTGCCTGGAGTGGGGACTGGGAAGGCACCCAGTAC. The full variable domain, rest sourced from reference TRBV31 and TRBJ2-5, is AQTIHQWPVAEIKAVGSPLSLGCTIKGKSSPNLYWYWQATGGTLQQLFYSITVGQVESVVQLNLSASRPKDDQFILSTEKLLLSHSGFYLCAWSGDWEGTQYFGPGTRLLVL.

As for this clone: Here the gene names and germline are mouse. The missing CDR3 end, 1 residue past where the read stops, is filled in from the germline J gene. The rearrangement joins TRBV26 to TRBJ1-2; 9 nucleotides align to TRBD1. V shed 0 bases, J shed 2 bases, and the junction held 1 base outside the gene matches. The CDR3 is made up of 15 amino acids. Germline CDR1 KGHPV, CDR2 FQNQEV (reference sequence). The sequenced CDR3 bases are TGTGCCAGCAGTCTGTCCACAGGGGGCAACTCCGACTACACC. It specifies CASSLSTGGNSDYT. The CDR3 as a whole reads CASSLSTGGNSDYTF.

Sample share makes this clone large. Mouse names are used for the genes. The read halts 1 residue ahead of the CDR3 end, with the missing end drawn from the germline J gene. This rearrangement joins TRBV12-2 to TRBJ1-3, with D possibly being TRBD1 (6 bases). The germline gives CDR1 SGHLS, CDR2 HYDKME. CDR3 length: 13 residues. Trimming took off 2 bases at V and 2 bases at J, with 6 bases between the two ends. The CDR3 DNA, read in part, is TGTGCCAGCTCTCGGGACACTGGAAATACGCTCTAT. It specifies CASSRDTGNTLY. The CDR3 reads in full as CASSRDTGNTLYF. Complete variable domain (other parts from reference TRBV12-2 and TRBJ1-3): NSGVVQSPRYIIKGKGERSILKCIPISGHLSVAWYQQTQGQELKFFIQHYDKMERDKGNLPSRFSVQQFDDYHSEMNMSALELEDSAVYFCASSRDTGNTLYFGEGSRLIVV.

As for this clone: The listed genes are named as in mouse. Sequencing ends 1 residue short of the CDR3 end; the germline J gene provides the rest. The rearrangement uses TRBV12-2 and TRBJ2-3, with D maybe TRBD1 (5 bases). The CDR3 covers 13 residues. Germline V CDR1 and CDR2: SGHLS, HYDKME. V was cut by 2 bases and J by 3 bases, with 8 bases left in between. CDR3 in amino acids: CASSHRTAETLYF. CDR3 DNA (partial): TGTGCCAGCTCTCACCGGACAGCAGAAACGCTGTAT.

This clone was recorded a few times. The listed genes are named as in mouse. CDR3 residues: CASRAAGGSDYTF. CDR3 bases read: TGTGCCAGCAGAGCGGCAGGGGGCTCCGACTACACC. This chain joins TRBV3 and TRBJ1-2; 7 bases align to TRBD1. Read coverage stops 1 residue before the CDR3 terminus; the germline J gene supplies the remainder. The junction had 5 bases not matched to a gene; V was cut back by 6 bases and J by 4 bases. CDR1 SNHLY and CDR2 FYNGKV come from the germline V gene (reference sequence). This CDR3 comprises 13 residues. The full variable domain, rest sourced from reference TRBV3 and TRBJ1-2, is GPKVLQIPSHQIIDMGQMVTLNCDPVSNHLYFYWYKQILGQQMEFLVNFYNGKVMEKSKLFKDQFSVERPDGSYFTLKIQPTALEDSAVYFCASRAAGGSDYTFGSGTRLLVI.

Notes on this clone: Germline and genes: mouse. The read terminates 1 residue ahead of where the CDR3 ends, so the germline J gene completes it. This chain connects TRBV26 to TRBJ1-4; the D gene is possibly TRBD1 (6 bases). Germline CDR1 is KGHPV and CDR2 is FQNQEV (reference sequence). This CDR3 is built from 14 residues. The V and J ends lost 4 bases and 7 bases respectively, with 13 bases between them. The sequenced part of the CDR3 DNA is TGTGCCAGCAGTCCGCCGGGGGCCGCCGAAAGATTATTT. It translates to CASSPPGAAERLF. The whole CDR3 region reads CASSPPGAAERLFF.

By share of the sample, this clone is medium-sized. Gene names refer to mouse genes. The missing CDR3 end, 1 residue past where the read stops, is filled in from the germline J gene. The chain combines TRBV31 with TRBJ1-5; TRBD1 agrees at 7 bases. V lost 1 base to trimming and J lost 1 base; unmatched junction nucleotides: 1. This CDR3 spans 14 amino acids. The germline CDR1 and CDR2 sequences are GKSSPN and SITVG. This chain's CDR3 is CAWSRDRNNQAPLF. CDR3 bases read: TGTGCCTGGAGTCGGGACAGAAACAACCAGGCTCCGCTT. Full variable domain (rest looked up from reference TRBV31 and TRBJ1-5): AQTIHQWPVAEIKAVGSPLSLGCTIKGKSSPNLYWYWQATGGTLQQLFYSITVGQVESVVQLNLSASRPKDDQFILSTEKLLLSHSGFYLCAWSRDRNNQAPLFGEGTRLSVL.

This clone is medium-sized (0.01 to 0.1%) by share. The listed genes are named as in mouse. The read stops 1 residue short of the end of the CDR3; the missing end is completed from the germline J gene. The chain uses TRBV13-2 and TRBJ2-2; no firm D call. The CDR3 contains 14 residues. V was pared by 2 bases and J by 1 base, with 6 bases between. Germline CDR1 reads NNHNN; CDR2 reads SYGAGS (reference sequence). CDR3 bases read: TGTGCCAGCGGTGACGGCTTAAACACCGGGCAGCTCTAC. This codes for CASGDGLNTGQLY. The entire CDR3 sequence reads CASGDGLNTGQLYF.

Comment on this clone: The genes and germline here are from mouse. The covered CDR3 bases are TGTGCCAGCACAGGGGGGTCCAGTGCAGAAACGCTGTAT. It codes for CASTGGSSAETLY. The entire CDR3 reads CASTGGSSAETLYF. The chain recombines TRBV26 with TRBJ2-3, with TRBD1 as a possible D gene (7 bases). The read falls 1 residue short of the CDR3 end, and the missing part is taken from the germline J gene. The V end was cut by 7 bases, the J end by 0 bases, with 11 bases between. The CDR3 runs to 14 residues. The germline gives CDR1 KGHPV, CDR2 FQNQEV (reference sequence).

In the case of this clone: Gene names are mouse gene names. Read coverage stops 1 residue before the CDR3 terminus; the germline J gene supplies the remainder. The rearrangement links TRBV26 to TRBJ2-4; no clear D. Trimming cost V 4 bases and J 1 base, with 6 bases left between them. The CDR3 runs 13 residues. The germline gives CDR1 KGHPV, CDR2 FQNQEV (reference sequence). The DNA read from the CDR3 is TGTGCCAGCAGTCCGGGAGGTCAAAACACCTTGTAC. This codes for CASSPGGQNTLY. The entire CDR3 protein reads CASSPGGQNTLYF.

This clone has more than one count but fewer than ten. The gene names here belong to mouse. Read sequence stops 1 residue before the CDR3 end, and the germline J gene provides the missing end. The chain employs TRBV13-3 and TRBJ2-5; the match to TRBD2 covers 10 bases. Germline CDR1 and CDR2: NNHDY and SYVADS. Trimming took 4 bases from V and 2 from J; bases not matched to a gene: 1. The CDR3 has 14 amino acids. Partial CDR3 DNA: TGTGCCAGCAGTCGACTGGGGGGCCAAGACACCCAGTAC. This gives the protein CASSRLGGQDTQY. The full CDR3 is CASSRLGGQDTQYF.

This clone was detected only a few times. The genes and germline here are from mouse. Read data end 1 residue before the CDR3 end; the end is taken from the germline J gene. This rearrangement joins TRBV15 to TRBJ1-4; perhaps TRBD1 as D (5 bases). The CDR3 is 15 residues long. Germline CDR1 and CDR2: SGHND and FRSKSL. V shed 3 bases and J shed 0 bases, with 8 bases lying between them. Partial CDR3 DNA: TGTGCCAGCAGTTTGGCAGGGCTTTCCAACGAAAGATTATTT. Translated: CASSLAGLSNERLF. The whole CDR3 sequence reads CASSLAGLSNERLFF.

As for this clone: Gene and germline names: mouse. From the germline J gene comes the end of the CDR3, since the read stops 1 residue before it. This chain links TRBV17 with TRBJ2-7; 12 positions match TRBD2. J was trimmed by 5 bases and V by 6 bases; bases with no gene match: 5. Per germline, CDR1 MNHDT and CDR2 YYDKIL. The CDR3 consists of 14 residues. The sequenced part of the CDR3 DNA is TGTGCTAGCAGAGTCCGGGACTGGGGGGATGAACAGTAC. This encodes CASRVRDWGDEQY. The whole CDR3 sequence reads CASRVRDWGDEQYF.